This T cell receptor beta chain is drawn from a study of blood T cell repertoires in COVID-19. The overall study: Samples representing acute and convalescent COVID-19 were sourced from the United States, Italy and Spain. The analysed material was cDNA or gDNA that came from T cells, B-cell-depleted T cells, or PBMCs.

Under the authors' procedure: Using reference gene primer amplification, nucleated cell counts were estimated. The method was immunoSEQ multiplex PCR; TCRdb's version includes in-frame clones alone and lacks a portion of them. V, J and clone size were drawn from that table, and D and trimming were deduced from the DNA. The sample lists roughly 200,000 clones; around four fifths were seen once. Germline V CDR1 and CDR2: MDHEN, SYDVKM. The CDR3 extends over 13 amino acids. V lost 6 bases and J lost 7; bases outside the gene matches: 8. Sequenced material: peripheral blood. This chain links TRBV28 with TRBJ1-2, with 7 bases that match TRBD1. This receptor was identified in a woman of 80 years or more with active or convalescent COVID-19. CDR3 in DNA: TGTGCCAGCAGCCAAACAGGGGTGACTGGCTACACCTTC. Its protein is CASSQTGVTGYTF.